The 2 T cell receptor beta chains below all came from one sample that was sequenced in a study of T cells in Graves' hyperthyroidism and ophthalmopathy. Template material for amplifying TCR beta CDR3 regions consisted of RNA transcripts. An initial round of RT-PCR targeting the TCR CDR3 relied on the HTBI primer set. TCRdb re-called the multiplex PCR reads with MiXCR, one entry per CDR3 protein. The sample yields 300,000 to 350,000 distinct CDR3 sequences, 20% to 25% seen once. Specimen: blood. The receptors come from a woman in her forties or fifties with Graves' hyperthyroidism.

CDR3 amino acids: CASSVSSGRGSKNIQYF. The CDR3 bases are TGTGCCAGCAGCGTATCTAGCGGGAGAGGGTCCAAAAACATTCAGTACTTC. The gene calls are TRBV9 and TRBJ2-4; 10 positions agree with TRBD2. Germline CDR1 SGDLS, CDR2 YYNGEE. Losses at the gene ends were 1 base for V and 2 bases for J; bases not matched to a gene: 6. The CDR3 has 17 amino acids. The complete variable domain, with remaining parts taken from reference TRBV9 and TRBJ2-4, reads DSGVTQTPKHLITATGQRVTLRCSPRSGDLSVYWYQQSLDQGLQFLIQYYNGEERAKGNILERFSAQQFPDLHSELNLSSLELGDSALYFCASSVSSGRGSKNIQYFGAGTRLSVL.

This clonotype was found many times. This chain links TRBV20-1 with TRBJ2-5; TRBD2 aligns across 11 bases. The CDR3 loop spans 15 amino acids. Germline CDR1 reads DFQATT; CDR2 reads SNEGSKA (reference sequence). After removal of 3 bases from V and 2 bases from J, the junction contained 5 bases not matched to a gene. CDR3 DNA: TGCAGTGCTAGCCAACTAGCGGGAGCACAAGAGACCCAGTACTTC. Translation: CSASQLAGAQETQYF.